The 28 T cell receptor beta chains below come from one sample, sequenced in a study of CD8 T cells in ankylosing spondylitis. TCRdb passed the 5' RACE reads through MiXCR, listing each CDR3 protein once. The sample has 250,000 or so distinct CDR3 sequences, roughly a quarter seen once. Sequenced: blood, either unsorted or a sorted T cell fraction (not recorded which). Receptors originate from a male donor with ankylosing spondylitis or in good health (not recorded which).

This clonotype was counted many times. V gene TRBV20-1 combines with J gene TRBJ2-1; the D gene is possibly TRBD2 (6 bases). Germline CDR1 DFQATT, CDR2 SNEGSKA (reference sequence). CDR3 length: 13 residues. V lost 7 bases to trimming and J lost 2 bases, with 12 bases between them. The CDR3: CSGRERTYNEQFF. CDR3 nucleotide sequence: TGCAGTGGCCGGGAGCGAACCTACAATGAGCAGTTCTTC.

This clonotype was detected a few times. J is TRBJ2-4 and V is TRBV20-1; TRBD1 matches at 7 bases. Looked up from germline, CDR1 is DFQATT and CDR2 is SNEGSKA (reference sequence). The junction had 4 bases not matched to a gene; V was cut back by 4 bases and J by 1 base. CDR3 size: 14 residues. For the CDR3, the DNA is TGCAGTGCTACCCTACAGGGGGCCAAAAACATTCAGTACTTC. Residues: CSATLQGAKNIQYF.

The chain carries TRBV30 and TRBJ2-3; either TRBD1 or TRBD2 may fit D (5 bases each). CDR1 GTSNPN and CDR2 SVGIG come from the germline V gene (reference sequence). Trimming shortened V by 0 bases and J by 5 bases, and 15 bases separated the two germline ends. CDR3 length: 15 amino acids. The CDR3: CAWSVPRRGGDTQYF. In DNA form, the CDR3 reads TGTGCCTGGAGTGTACCTCGCCGGGGCGGAGATACGCAGTATTTT.

This clonotype occurred a few times. J is TRBJ2-1 and V is TRBV12-3 or TRBV12-4; TRBD2 agrees at 8 bases. Trimming cost V 6 bases and J 8 bases; bases outside gene matches: 12. CDR3 size: 15 residues. Here the CDR3 reads CASSPRRGVYDEQFF. The CDR3 DNA reads TGTGCCAGCAGCCCCCGGCGGGGGGTTTACGATGAGCAGTTCTTC.

V and J are TRBV5-1 and TRBJ2-7; D possibly matches TRBD1 or TRBD2 (5 bases each). Germline CDR1 SGHRS, CDR2 YFSETQ. The CDR3 totals 13 residues. Deletions cut 4 bases from V and 3 bases from J, with 11 bases between. CDR3 sequence: CASSLGDDYEQYF. The CDR3 region has the DNA TGCGCCAGCAGCCTAGGGGACGACTACGAGCAGTACTTC.

The rearrangement links TRBV20-1 to TRBJ2-1, with a weak D call TRBD2 (7 bases). Between the trimmed V and J ends, which lost 2 bases and 9 bases, there was a span of 14 bases. This CDR3 comprises 13 residues. Germline V gene lookup returns CDR1 DFQATT and CDR2 SNEGSKA (reference sequence). This chain's CDR3 is CSARHTGGSEQFF. The CDR3 coding sequence is TGCAGTGCTAGACATACGGGGGGCTCTGAGCAGTTCTTC.

The J gene is TRBJ2-2, the V gene TRBV5-4, with TRBD2 as a possible D gene (5 bases). Trimming took off 4 bases at V and 4 bases at J, with 14 bases between the two ends. There are 15 residues in the CDR3. Germline CDR1 is SGHNT and CDR2 is YYREEE (reference sequence). The CDR3 DNA sequence: TGTGCCAGCAGCCAAATTGGGAGTAGCACCGGGGAGCTGTTTTTT. Protein sequence: CASSQIGSSTGELFF.

The rearrangement joins TRBV20-1 to TRBJ2-7; a weak D match, TRBD1 (6 bases). Per the germline V gene, CDR1 is DFQATT and CDR2 is SNEGSKA (reference sequence). V lost 5 bases to trimming and J lost 4 bases, with 15 bases between them. The CDR3 runs 13 residues. Here the CDR3 DNA reads TGCAGTGCTGTATCAGGGGTCTTATACGAGCAGTACTTC. Amino acids: CSAVSGVLYEQYF.

This clonotype showed up just a few times. The chain couples TRBV12-3 or TRBV12-4 to TRBJ2-3; D uncertain. Deletions cut 6 bases from V and 2 bases from J, with 18 bases between. The CDR3 loop spans 16 amino acids. As DNA, the CDR3 is TGTGCCAGCAGCCAGTCGGCTAGTTGGTCCACAGATACGCAGTATTTT. Its translation: CASSQSASWSTDTQYF.

The chain has TRBV20-1 and TRBJ2-5; 9 bases are shared with TRBD2. CDR1 is DFQATT, CDR2 SNEGSKA, per germline (reference sequence). The length of the CDR3 is 15 residues. The V and J ends lost 1 base and 5 bases, in that order; junction bases with no gene match: 8. The CDR3 nucleotides are TGCAGTGCTAGAGTGAGGCGGGGGGGCGTCGAGACCCAGTACTTC. This sequence encodes CSARVRRGGVETQYF.

The rearrangement links TRBV20-1 to TRBJ1-1; D might be TRBD1 (5 bases). Germline CDR1 DFQATT, CDR2 SNEGSKA (reference sequence). V was shortened by 5 bases and J by 4 bases, with 17 bases between the two germline ends. The CDR3 is made up of 14 amino acids. The CDR3 DNA follows: TGCAGTGCTCCCTCCAGGGCGGGTTTCACTGAAGCTTTCTTT. This sequence encodes CSAPSRAGFTEAFF.

This clonotype came up a few times. This chain links TRBV19 with TRBJ2-1, with D maybe TRBD1 (5 bases). The germline V and J ends were trimmed by 4 bases and 1 base, with 11 bases remaining between them. The length of the CDR3 is 15 residues. CDR1 LNHDA and CDR2 SQIVND come from the germline V gene (reference sequence). The CDR3 loop is CASSTQGRSYNEQFF. Written as DNA, the CDR3 is TGTGCCAGTAGTACCCAGGGAAGGTCCTACAATGAGCAGTTCTTC.

This clonotype was seen only once. This chain uses TRBV6-5 with TRBJ2-1; a possible D gene is TRBD2 (6 bases). The CDR3 consists of 14 residues. Germline CDR1 is MNHEY and CDR2 is SVGAGI. V was pared by 2 bases and J by 4 bases, with 9 bases between. The CDR3 DNA reads as TGTGCCAGCAGTTACCCCGGGACTTACAATGAGCAGTTCTTC. It encodes CASSYPGTYNEQFF.

CDR3 protein: CSARPLGGSLNEQFF. CDR3 bases: TGCAGTGCTAGGCCGCTAGGGGGTTCCCTCAATGAGCAGTTCTTC. The V gene is TRBV20-1, the J gene TRBJ2-1; possible D gene TRBD1, 6 bases. Germline lookup yields CDR1 DFQATT and CDR2 SNEGSKA (reference sequence). V was pared by 3 bases and J by 6 bases, with 18 bases between. This CDR3 spans 15 amino acids.

Points on this clonotype: A much larger clone lies a single base off, so this may be a read error. The CDR3 sequence is CASSWGGLATYNEQFF. Here the CDR3 DNA reads TGCGCCAGCAGCTGGGGTGGACTAGCAACCTACAATGAGCAGTTCTTC. This rearrangement joins TRBV5-1 to TRBJ2-1; 8 bases are a match to TRBD2. Germline trimming cut 3 bases from V and 2 bases from J; bases unmatched to any gene: 7. This CDR3 is 16 amino acids long. CDR1 SGHRS and CDR2 YFSETQ come from the germline V gene.

Many counts were recorded for this clonotype. The chain carries TRBV20-1 and TRBJ2-1, with 7 bases fitting TRBD2. Germline V lookup: CDR1 DFQATT, CDR2 SNEGSKA (reference sequence). V shed 2 bases and J 10 bases; nucleotides not matched to a gene: 8. The CDR3 is 13 residues long. CDR3 sequence reads: CSARLGGSGEQFF. CDR3 coding DNA: TGCAGTGCTAGATTGGGGGGGTCGGGGGAGCAGTTCTTC.

The chain combines TRBV20-1 with TRBJ2-5, with 7 bases identical to TRBD2. The CDR3 consists of 14 residues. V lost 6 bases and J lost 2; bases outside the gene matches: 9. Germline CDR1 DFQATT, CDR2 SNEGSKA (reference sequence). The CDR3 loop is CSARGVDFQETQYF. CDR3 nucleotide sequence: TGCAGTGCCCGGGGGGTGGACTTTCAAGAGACCCAGTACTTC.

In its sample, this clonotype was seen many times. This chain joins TRBV20-1 and TRBJ2-1; 9 nucleotides line up with TRBD1. The germline CDR1 and CDR2 sequences are DFQATT and SNEGSKA (reference sequence). V gave up 3 bases and J gave up 4 bases; unmatched junction bases: 13. The CDR3 consists of 17 residues. CDR3 protein: CSASKQGAGFRYNEQFF. CDR3 nucleotide sequence: TGCAGTGCTAGTAAACAGGGGGCTGGATTCAGATACAATGAGCAGTTCTTC.

This clonotype was seen ten or more times. V is TRBV25-1 and J is TRBJ1-6; 7 bases map to TRBD1. V was pared by 6 bases and J by 7 bases, with 3 bases of the junction left unmatched. There are 13 residues in the CDR3. Germline V gene data show CDR1 as MGHDK and CDR2 as SYGVNS. For the CDR3, the DNA is TGTGCCAGCAGCCTGACAGGGAATTCACCCCTCCACTTT. Protein sequence: CASSLTGNSPLHF.

The V call is TRBV20-1, the J call TRBJ1-2; D perhaps matches TRBD1 (5 bases). Germline V CDR1 and CDR2: DFQATT, SNEGSKA (reference sequence). The CDR3 covers 15 residues. Trimming cost V 5 bases and J 4 bases, with 20 bases left between them. The CDR3 nucleotides are TGCAGTGCTCCGCCCGGCGGGGGAGTCGGCTATGGCTACACCTTC. It translates to CSAPPGGGVGYGYTF.

This clonotype was seen ten or more times. The chain combines TRBV4-2 with TRBJ2-5; D possibly corresponds to TRBD2 (6 bases). Germline V gives CDR1 LGHNA, CDR2 YNFKEQ. Trimming shortened V by 4 bases and J by 1 base, and 10 bases separated the two germline ends. The CDR3 is 14 residues long. CDR3 amino acids: CASSPVGLQETQYF. DNA for the CDR3: TGTGCCAGCAGCCCCGTGGGACTCCAAGAGACCCAGTACTTC.

This clonotype was counted only a few times. This chain links TRBV12-3 or TRBV12-4 with TRBJ1-3, with 7 bases identical to TRBD1. V lost 6 bases to trimming and J lost 8 bases; unmatched junction nucleotides: 10. This CDR3 has 14 residues. The CDR3 is CASRASQGSDTIYF. The CDR3 nucleotides read TGTGCCAGCAGAGCCTCACAGGGGTCGGACACCATATATTTT.

This clonotype came up many times. This rearrangement joins TRBV27 to TRBJ1-5; D is undetermined. Deletions cut 8 bases from V and 3 bases from J, with 11 bases between. This CDR3 contains 13 residues. Germline V lookup: CDR1 MNHEY, CDR2 SMNVEV (reference sequence). The CDR3 DNA reads TGTGCCAGCGTCTTCGGTGCCAATCAGCCCCAGCATTTT. Translated: CASVFGANQPQHF.

The sample holds a few counts of this clonotype. The gene calls are TRBV10-3 and TRBJ2-1; TRBD1 agrees at 9 bases. The germline gives CDR1 ENHRY, CDR2 SYGVKD. CDR3 length equals 16 residues. V was pared by 2 bases and J by 2 bases, with 4 bases of the junction left unmatched. CDR3 region: CAISERDRETYNEQFF. CDR3 nucleotide sequence: TGTGCCATCAGTGAGAGGGACAGGGAGACCTACAATGAGCAGTTCTTC.

This clonotype appeared many times. The chain has TRBV7-3 and TRBJ2-2, with D maybe TRBD1 (6 bases). V lost 4 bases and J lost 1, with 10 bases in between. The CDR3 length is 15 residues. The germline CDR1 and CDR2 sequences are SGHTA and FQGTGA. The CDR3 loop reads CASSSGHQNTGELFF. CDR3 sequence (DNA): TGTGCCAGCAGCTCGGGACACCAGAACACCGGGGAGCTGTTTTTT.

In this sample, this clonotype turned up a few times. The genes are TRBV20-1 and TRBJ2-2; TRBD1 agrees at 7 bases. From germline, CDR1 is DFQATT and CDR2 SNEGSKA (reference sequence). The CDR3 runs to 14 residues. The J segment lost 5 bases and the V segment lost 5 bases, leaving 8 bases of the junction unmatched. The CDR3, as DNA: TGCAGTGCTTACAGGGGCGGCGGGACCGGGGAGCTGTTTTTT. It translates to CSAYRGGGTGELFF.

This clonotype was counted ten times or more. This chain joins TRBV29-1 and TRBJ2-5, with D hard to call. Germline V gene lookup returns CDR1 SQVTM and CDR2 ANQGSEA. Trimming pared 4 bases from V and 1 base from J, leaving 10 bases between. The CDR3 loop spans 13 amino acids. The CDR3 region is CSVGGRLQETQYF. The DNA for the CDR3 is TGCAGCGTTGGTGGGCGTCTCCAAGAGACCCAGTACTTC.

In its sample, this clonotype was seen a few times. This sequence joins TRBV10-1 and TRBJ2-7; no firm D call. This CDR3 is built from 13 residues. Per the germline V gene, CDR1 is WNHNN and CDR2 is SYGVQD (reference sequence). Trimming left V 5 bases short and J 3 bases short, with 11 bases between. This chain's CDR3 is CASSSGPGYEQYF. The DNA of the CDR3 is TGCGCCAGCAGTTCAGGACCGGGCTACGAGCAGTACTTC.